The 18 T cell receptor beta chains given below trace back to one sample, sequenced in a study of OX40 agonist ivuxolimab in advanced cancers. TCRdb's copy holds only in-frame clones and misses some; the assay was immunoSEQ multiplex PCR. This table holds about 77,000 clones, approximately 93% found once. Sequenced here: CD4+ or CD8+ T cells sorted from blood, sampled in a trial of the OX40 agonist ivuxolimab. All receptors derive from an adult with an advanced solid tumor such as melanoma, head and neck, liver or kidney cancer.

The chain joins TRBV2 to TRBJ2-1; 10 bases map to TRBD1. Germline CDR1 SNHLY, CDR2 FYNNEI. The CDR3 runs to 15 residues. The J segment lost 4 bases and the V segment lost 8 bases, leaving 8 bases of the junction unmatched. CDR3 loop: CASCAGTGAYNEQFF. For the CDR3, the DNA is TGTGCCAGCTGCGCCGGGACAGGGGCGTACAATGAGCAGTTCTTC.

This chain links TRBV27 with TRBJ1-5; D may be TRBD1 (6 bases). Germline-derived CDR1 and CDR2 are MNHEY and SMNVEV (reference sequence). Trimming cost V 11 bases and J 2 bases, with 25 bases left between them. The CDR3 length is 17 residues. CDR3 loop: CAPPRGPGAGRNQPQHF. CDR3 nucleotides: TGTGCCCCCCCCCGGGGGCCCGGGGCAGGGCGCAATCAGCCCCAGCATTTT.

The chain uses TRBV6-5 and TRBJ2-7; TRBD1 is a possible D gene (6 bases). Germline V gene sequence: CDR1 MNHEY, CDR2 SVGAGI. CDR3 length: 14 residues. V was shortened by 4 bases and J by 0 bases, with 10 bases between the two germline ends. CDR3 sequence: CASSSTGSSYEQYF. CDR3 coding DNA: TGTGCCAGCAGTTCCACAGGGAGCTCCTACGAGCAGTACTTC.

This sequence joins TRBV7-9 and TRBJ1-1; TRBD1 matches at 7 bases. Germline V gene lookup returns CDR1 SEHNR and CDR2 FQNEAQ (reference sequence). There are 17 residues in the CDR3. V was pared by 5 bases and J by 0 bases, with 12 bases of the junction left unmatched. The CDR3 is CASSQLGGPRMNTEAFF. DNA for the CDR3: TGTGCCAGCAGCCAATTAGGGGGCCCGAGGATGAACACTGAAGCTTTCTTT. Combining the CDR3 with reference TRBV7-9 and TRBJ1-1 gives the whole variable domain DTGVSQNPRHKITKRGQNVTFRCDPISEHNRLYWYRQTLGQGPEFLTYFQNEAQLEKSRLLSDRFSAERPKGSFSTLEIQRTEQGDSAMYLCASSQLGGPRMNTEAFFGQGTRLTVV.

By proportion, this clone is medium-sized. Other DNA sequences of this sample code for an identical CDR3. V is TRBV7-9 and J is TRBJ1-5, with no clear D. Germline V gene lookup returns CDR1 SEHNR and CDR2 FQNEAQ (reference sequence). The CDR3 contains 14 residues. V lost 4 bases to trimming and J lost 2 bases, with 9 bases between them. CDR3 in amino acids: CASSSGPGNQPQHF. The CDR3 nucleotides are TGTGCCAGCAGCTCCGGCCCGGGCAATCAGCCCCAGCATTTT.

V usage is TRBV11-2 and J usage is TRBJ1-4, with TRBD1 as a possible D gene (5 bases). CDR3 size: 17 residues. V lost 1 base and J lost 7, with 19 bases in between. CDR1 is SGHAT, CDR2 FQNNGV, per germline. In DNA, the CDR3 is TGTGCCAGCAGCTTAGGGGGCAGGCTAACATCGGGTGAAAAACTGTTTTTT. Protein: CASSLGGRLTSGEKLFF. Full variable domain (outside the CDR3, taken from reference TRBV11-2 and TRBJ1-4): EAGVAQSPRYKIIEKRQSVAFWCNPISGHATLYWYQQILGQGPKLLIQFQNNGVVDDSQLPKDRFSAERLKGVDSTLKIQPAKLEDSAVYLCASSLGGRLTSGEKLFFGSGTQLSVL.

The rearrangement uses TRBV7-3 and TRBJ1-1; the D is unclear. Trimming pared 3 bases from V and 5 bases from J, leaving 16 bases between. The CDR3 sequence is 15 residues long. Germline assignment: CDR1 SGHTA and CDR2 FQGTGA. CDR3 bases: TGTGCCAGCAGCTTTTCTGCGGTCAGCGGAACTGAAGCTTTCTTT. Translation: CASSFSAVSGTEAFF.

This rearrangement joins TRBV5-6 to TRBJ1-1; no clear D. V was shortened by 6 bases and J by 1 base, with 10 bases between the two germline ends. Germline CDR1 reads SGHDT; CDR2 reads YYEEEE. The CDR3 is 13 residues long. The CDR3 is CASTPRRNTEAFF. DNA for the CDR3: TGTGCCAGCACGCCCAGGAGGAACACTGAAGCTTTCTTT.

This clone was seen only once. The genes are TRBV30 and TRBJ2-7; D unclear. This CDR3 contains 11 residues. With 4 bases removed from V and 1 base from J, the gap between germline ends came to 5 bases. Germline lookup yields CDR1 GTSNPN and CDR2 SVGIG (reference sequence). The CDR3: CAWTVSYEQYF. The CDR3 bases are TGTGCCTGGACAGTTTCCTACGAGCAGTACTTC.

The rearrangement uses TRBV27 and TRBJ1-5; no firm D call. Trimming took 6 bases from V and 5 from J, leaving 5 bases between them. From germline, CDR1 is MNHEY and CDR2 SMNVEV (reference sequence). CDR3 length equals 11 residues. The CDR3, as DNA: TGTGCCAGCAGAGTGGATCAGCCCCAGCATTTT. This encodes CASRVDQPQHF.

On this clone: The junction departs from germline at one end; a sequencing error may be responsible. J is TRBJ2-7 and V is TRBV9; 7 bases are a match to TRBD2. The CDR3 sequence is 12 residues long. Germline V gene data show CDR1 as SGDLS and CDR2 as YYNGEE. CDR3: CASSVQAGPLCF. For the CDR3, the DNA is TGTGCCAGCAGCGTCCAAGCGGGGCCCCTGTGCTTC.

In its sample, this clone was seen once. The chain recombines TRBV25-1 with TRBJ1-1, with D hard to call. This CDR3 has 13 amino acids. With 1 base removed from V and 2 bases from J, the gap between germline ends came to 5 bases. The germline V gene has CDR1 MGHDK and CDR2 SYGVNS. The CDR3 loop reads CASSELGNTEAFF. CDR3 nucleotide sequence: TGTGCCAGCAGTGAATTGGGTAACACTGAAGCTTTCTTT.

The chain combines TRBV7-6 with TRBJ1-6; possible D gene TRBD1, 5 bases. The CDR3 contains 13 residues. Trimming took 5 bases from V and 7 from J, leaving 9 bases between them. Germline V gene lookup returns CDR1 SGHVS and CDR2 FNYEAQ. The CDR3: CASSETGNSPLHF. The CDR3 bases are TGTGCCAGCAGCGAAACAGGAAATTCACCCCTCCACTTT. The full variable domain, in which reference TRBV7-6 and TRBJ1-6 provide the parts outside the CDR3, is GAGVSQSPRYKVTKRGQDVALRCDPISGHVSLYWYRQALGQGPEFLTYFNYEAQQDKSGLPNDRFSAERPEGSISTLTIQRTEQRDSAMYRCASSETGNSPLHFGNGTRLTVT.

J is TRBJ2-2 and V is TRBV7-9, with D possibly called TRBD1 or TRBD2 (5 bases each). Per the germline V gene, CDR1 is SEHNR and CDR2 is FQNEAQ (reference sequence). V shed 6 bases and J shed 2 bases, with 13 bases lying between them. This CDR3 comprises 15 residues. CDR3 coding DNA: TGTGCCAGCAGTTACTGGGACCCAAACACCGGGGAGCTGTTTTTT. The encoded protein is CASSYWDPNTGELFF.

J is TRBJ2-3 and V is TRBV19; TRBD2 might be the D (6 bases). V lost 9 bases and J 2 bases, leaving 21 bases between the germline ends. CDR3 length: 16 amino acids. The germline gives CDR1 LNHDA, CDR2 SQIVND (reference sequence). CDR3 protein: CASRPPGGLDTDTQYF. The CDR3 coding sequence is TGTGCCAGCAGACCCCCCGGGGGACTGGACACAGATACGCAGTATTTT.

The chain links TRBV4-3 to TRBJ1-1; D might be TRBD1 (6 bases). Germline CDR1 is LGHNA and CDR2 is YSLEER. Trimming cost V 0 bases and J 2 bases, with 19 bases left between them. The CDR3 consists of 18 residues. DNA for the CDR3: TGCGCCAGCAGCCAAGATTTGCAGGGGATCTACCTTAACACTGAAGCTTTCTTT. This gives the protein CASSQDLQGIYLNTEAFF.

The chain recombines TRBV28 with TRBJ1-1; no definite D call. V lost 5 bases, J lost 3 bases, and 4 bases lay in between. Germline values: CDR1 MDHEN, CDR2 SYDVKM. The CDR3 spans 11 residues. The DNA for the CDR3 is TGTGCCAGCAGTCTGGACACTGAAGCTTTCTTT. This encodes CASSLDTEAFF. Full variable domain (outside the CDR3, taken from reference TRBV28 and TRBJ1-1): DVKVTQSSRYLVKRTGEKVFLECVQDMDHENMFWYRQDPGLGLRLIYFSYDVKMKEKGDIPEGYSVSREKKERFSLILESASTNQTSMYLCASSLDTEAFFGQGTRLTVV.

The chain combines TRBV2 with TRBJ1-1, with D perhaps matching TRBD1 (6 bases). The V and J ends lost 10 bases and 4 bases respectively, with 16 bases between them. Germline V gene data show CDR1 as SNHLY and CDR2 as FYNNEI. The CDR3 is made up of 13 amino acids. As DNA, the CDR3 is TGTGCCAAGGGGGGGTTGAGGGGCACTGAAGCTTTCTTT. This sequence encodes CAKGGLRGTEAFF.